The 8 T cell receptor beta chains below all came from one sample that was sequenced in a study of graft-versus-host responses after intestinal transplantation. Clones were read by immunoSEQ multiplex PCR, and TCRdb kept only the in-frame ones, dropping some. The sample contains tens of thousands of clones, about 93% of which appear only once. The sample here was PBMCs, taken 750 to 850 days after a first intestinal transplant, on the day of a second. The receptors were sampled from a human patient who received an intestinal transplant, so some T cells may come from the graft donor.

DNA of the CDR3: TGTGCCAGCAGATACTTAGAGGGGGATACGCAGTATTTT. Translation gives CASRYLEGDTQYF. The chain uses TRBV5-4 and TRBJ2-3; D possibly uses TRBD1 or TRBD2 (5 bases each). CDR3 length: 13 residues. Trimming stripped 5 bases from V and 6 bases from J, with 13 bases between. Germline V gives CDR1 SGHNT, CDR2 YYREEE (reference sequence).

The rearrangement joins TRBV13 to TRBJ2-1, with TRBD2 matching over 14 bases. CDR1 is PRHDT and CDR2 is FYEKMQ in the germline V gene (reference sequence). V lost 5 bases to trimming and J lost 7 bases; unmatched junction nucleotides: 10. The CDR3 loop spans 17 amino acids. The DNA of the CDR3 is TGTGCCAGCAGCGCCCGACTAGCGGGAGGGCCTAGGAATGAGCAGTTCTTC. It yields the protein CASSARLAGGPRNEQFF.

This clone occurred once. The CDR3 reads CATSRDIQIRTVGQYF. The CDR3 DNA reads as TGTGCCACCAGCAGAGATATCCAGATTCGGACTGTGGGGCAGTACTTC. The rearrangement links TRBV15 to TRBJ2-7; D might be TRBD2 (5 bases). The germline CDR1 and CDR2 sequences are LNHNV and YYDKDF (reference sequence). This CDR3 region has 16 residues. V was pared by 0 bases and J by 9 bases, with 21 bases between. Together with reference TRBV15 and TRBJ2-7, the CDR3 gives the full variable domain: DAMVIQNPRYQVTQFGKPVTLSCSQTLNHNVMYWYQQKSSQAPKLLFHYYDKDFNNEADTPDNFQSRRPNTSFCFLDIRSPGLGDTAMYLCATSRDIQIRTVGQYFGPGTRLTVT.

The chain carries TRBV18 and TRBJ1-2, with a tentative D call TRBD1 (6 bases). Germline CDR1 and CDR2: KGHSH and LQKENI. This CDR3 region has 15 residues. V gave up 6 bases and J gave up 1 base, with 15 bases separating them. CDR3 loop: CASSLIGGLNYGYTF. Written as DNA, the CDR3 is TGTGCCAGCTCTCTCATCGGGGGGCTTAACTATGGCTACACCTTC.

The CDR3 bases are TGTGCTAGTGGTCAGGGAGGACGAATTACGCAGTATTTT. This codes for CASGQGGRITQYF. This rearrangement joins TRBV12-5 to TRBJ2-3, with TRBD2 as a possible D gene (6 bases). This CDR3 contains 13 residues. V was clipped by 5 bases and J by 8 bases, with 14 bases between them. Germline assignment: CDR1 LGHNT and CDR2 FRNRAP.

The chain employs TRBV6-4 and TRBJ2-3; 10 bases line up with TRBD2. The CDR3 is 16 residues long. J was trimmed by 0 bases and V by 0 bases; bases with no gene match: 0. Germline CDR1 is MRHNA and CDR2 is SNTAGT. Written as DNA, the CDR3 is TGTGCCAGCAGTGACTCGACTAGCGGGAGCACAGATACGCAGTATTTT. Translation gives CASSDSTSGSTDTQYF.

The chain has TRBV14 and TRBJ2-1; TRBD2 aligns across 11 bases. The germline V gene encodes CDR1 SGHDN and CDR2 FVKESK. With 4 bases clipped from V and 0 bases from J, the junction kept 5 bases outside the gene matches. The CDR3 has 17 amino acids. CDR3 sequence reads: CASSRVAGGFSYNEQFF. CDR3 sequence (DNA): TGTGCCAGCAGCCGGGTAGCGGGAGGGTTCTCCTACAATGAGCAGTTCTTC.

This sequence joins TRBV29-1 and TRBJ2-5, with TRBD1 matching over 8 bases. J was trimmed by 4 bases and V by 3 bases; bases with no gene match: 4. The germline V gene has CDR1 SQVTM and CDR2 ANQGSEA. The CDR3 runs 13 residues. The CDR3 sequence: CSVEKTGAETQYF. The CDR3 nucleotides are TGCAGCGTTGAGAAGACAGGGGCAGAGACCCAGTACTTC.